This T cell receptor beta chain comes out of a study of technical replicates of blood from several donors (dated by TCRdb to 2016 to 2017). To note about this clone: No cognate antigen has been identified for it. Base qualities are not at hand, and no much larger clone is one base apart.

The CDR3 covers 15 residues, taking in both the cysteine and the phenylalanine. CDR3 DNA only is kept here, 45 bases in frame from base 1. CDR1 SGHNT and CDR2 YYREEE were looked up in the germline V gene (reference sequence). Relative to germline, V is 0 bases shorter and J is 0 bases shorter, with 8 bases between their ends. Library generation was performed with the immunoSEQ multiplex PCR assay. As stored in TCRdb, this immuneACCESS dataset retains in-frame rearrangements with V and J assigned. A fraction of the clones does not appear; measured against another copy, unresolved V genes explain less than half of the discrepancy, and the remainder lacks a known reason. Recorded for this sample are about 76,000 clones; 70% to 90% of them occurred a single time. Clones ranked in the top ten supply roughly 4.9% of the sample.

The material sequenced was PBMCs. This clonotype was sampled from a human donor in good health. Some clones in this sample may be carry-over from other donors' samples. The sequence links TRBV5-4 to TRBJ2-3, and possibly TRBD2, on 6 matching bases. The sequenced DNA: TGTGCCAGCAGCTTGGTCGGGACTAGCACAGATACGCAGTATTTT. It translates as CASSLVGTSTDTQYF.